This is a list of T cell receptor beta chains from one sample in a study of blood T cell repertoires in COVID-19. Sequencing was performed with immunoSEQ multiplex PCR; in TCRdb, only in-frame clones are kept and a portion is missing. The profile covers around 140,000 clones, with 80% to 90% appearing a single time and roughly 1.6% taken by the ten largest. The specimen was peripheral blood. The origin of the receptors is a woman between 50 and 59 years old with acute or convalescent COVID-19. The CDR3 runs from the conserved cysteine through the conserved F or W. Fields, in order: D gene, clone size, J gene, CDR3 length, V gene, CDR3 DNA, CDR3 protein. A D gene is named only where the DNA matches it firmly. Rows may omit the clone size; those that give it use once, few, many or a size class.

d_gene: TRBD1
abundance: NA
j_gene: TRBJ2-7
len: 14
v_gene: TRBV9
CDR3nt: TGTGCCAGCAGCGTGGGGACAGGGGCCTACGAGCAGTACTTC
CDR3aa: CASSVGTGAYEQYF

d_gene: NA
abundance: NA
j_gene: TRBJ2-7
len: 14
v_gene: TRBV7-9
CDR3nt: TGTGCCAGCAGCTTAGCGGGACTCCGGGACGAGCAGTACTTC
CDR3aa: CASSLAGLRDEQYF

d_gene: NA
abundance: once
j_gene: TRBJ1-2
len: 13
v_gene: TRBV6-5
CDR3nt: TGTGCCAGCAGTTACAGGATACTAGCTGGCTACACCTTC
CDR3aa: CASSYRILAGYTF

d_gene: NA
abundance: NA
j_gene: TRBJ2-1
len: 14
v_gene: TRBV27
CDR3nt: TGTGCCAGCAGTGCGGAAGGGAGCTACAATGAGCAGTTCTTC
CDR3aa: CASSAEGSYNEQFF

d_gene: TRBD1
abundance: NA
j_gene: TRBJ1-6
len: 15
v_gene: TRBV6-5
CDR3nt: TGTGCCAGCAGTTCTCGGGACAGGGTTCATCCACCCCTCCACTTT
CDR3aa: CASSSRDRVHPPLHF

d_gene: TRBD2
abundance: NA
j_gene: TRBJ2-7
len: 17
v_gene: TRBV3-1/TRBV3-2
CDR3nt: TGTGCCAGCAGCCAAGATCCCCTAGCGGGGGGCTTGTACGAGCAGTACTTC
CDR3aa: CASSQDPLAGGLYEQYF

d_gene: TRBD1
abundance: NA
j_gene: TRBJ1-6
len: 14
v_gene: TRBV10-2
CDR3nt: TGCGCCAGCAGTCCGGGACAGGGGATTGCACCCCTCCACTTT
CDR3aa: CASSPGQGIAPLHF

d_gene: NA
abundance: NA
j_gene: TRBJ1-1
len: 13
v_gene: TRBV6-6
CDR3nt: TGTGCCAGCAGTTACGGGCATATGATTGAAGCTTTCTTT
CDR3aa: CASSYGHMIEAFF

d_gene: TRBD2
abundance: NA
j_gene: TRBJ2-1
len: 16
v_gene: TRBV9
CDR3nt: TGTGCCAGCAGCGTTGGACTAGAGGCCTCCTACAATGAGCAGTTCTTC
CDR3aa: CASSVGLEASYNEQFF

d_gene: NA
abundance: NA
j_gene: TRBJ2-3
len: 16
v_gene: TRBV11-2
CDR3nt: TGTGCCAGCAGCTCCATAGCGTACTCTAGCACAGATACGCAGTATTTT
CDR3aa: CASSSIAYSSTDTQYF

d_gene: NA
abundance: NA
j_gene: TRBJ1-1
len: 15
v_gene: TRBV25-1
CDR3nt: TGTGCCAGCAGTGACCCATTAACAGGTAACACTGAAGCTTTCTTT
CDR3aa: CASSDPLTGNTEAFF

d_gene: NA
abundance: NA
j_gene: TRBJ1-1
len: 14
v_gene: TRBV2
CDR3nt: TGTGCCAGCCAACACCAGGGCGCCCACACTGAAGCTTTCTTT
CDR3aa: CASQHQGAHTEAFF

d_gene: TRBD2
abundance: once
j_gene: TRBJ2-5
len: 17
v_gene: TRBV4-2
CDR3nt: TGTGCCAGCAGCCAAGATAGGGCTAGCGGGAGTTCCGGGACCCAGTACTTC
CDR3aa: CASSQDRASGSSGTQYF

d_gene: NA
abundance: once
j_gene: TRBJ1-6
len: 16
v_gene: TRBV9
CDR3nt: TGTGCCAGCAGCGTAGCGGACTCCCTCCATAATTCACCCCTCCACTTT
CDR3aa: CASSVADSLHNSPLHF

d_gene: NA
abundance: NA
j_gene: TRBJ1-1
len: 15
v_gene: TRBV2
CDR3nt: TGTGCCAGCAGTGAAAGGTGGGGGCGGGCCACTGAAGCTTTCTTT
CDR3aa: CASSERWGRATEAFF

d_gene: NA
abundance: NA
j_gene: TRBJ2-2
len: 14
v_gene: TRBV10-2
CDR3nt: TGCGCCAGCAGTAATAGCGGGAACACCGGGGAGCTGTTTTTT
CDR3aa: CASSNSGNTGELFF

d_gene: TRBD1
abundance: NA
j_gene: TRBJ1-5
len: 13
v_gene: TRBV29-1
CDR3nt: TGCAGCGCCGAGGGACAGGGAGATCAGCCCCAGCATTTT
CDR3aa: CSAEGQGDQPQHF

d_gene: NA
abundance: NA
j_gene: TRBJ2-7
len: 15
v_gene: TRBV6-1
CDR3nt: TGTGCCAGCAGTGAATTATTAACAGCTACTTACGAGCAGTACTTC
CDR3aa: CASSELLTATYEQYF

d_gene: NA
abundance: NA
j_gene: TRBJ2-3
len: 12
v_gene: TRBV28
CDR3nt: TGTGCCAGCAGTTCACTAACAGATACGCAGTATTTT
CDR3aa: CASSSLTDTQYF

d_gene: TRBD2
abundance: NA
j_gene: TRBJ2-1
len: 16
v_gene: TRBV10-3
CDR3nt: TGTGCCGCCCACCCAAGGACTAGCGGGAGTACATATGAGCAGTTCTTC
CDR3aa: CAAHPRTSGSTYEQFF

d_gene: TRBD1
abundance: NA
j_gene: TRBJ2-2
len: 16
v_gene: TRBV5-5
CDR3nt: TGTGCCAGCAGAACACCGGGACAGGGGAACACCGGGGAGCTGTTTTTT
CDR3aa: CASRTPGQGNTGELFF

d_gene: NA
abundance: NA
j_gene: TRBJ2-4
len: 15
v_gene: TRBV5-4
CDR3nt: TGTGCCAGCAGCTTGGGGGTGACTCGAGACAACATTCAGTACTTC
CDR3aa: CASSLGVTRDNIQYF

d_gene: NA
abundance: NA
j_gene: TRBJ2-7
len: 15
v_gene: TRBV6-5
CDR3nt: TGTGCCAGCAGTTACGGGGGGTTCCCATCCTACGAGCAGTACTTC
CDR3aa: CASSYGGFPSYEQYF

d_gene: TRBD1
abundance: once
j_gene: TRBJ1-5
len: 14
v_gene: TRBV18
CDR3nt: TGTGCCAGCTCCCTGGGGACAGGGAATCAGCCCCAGCATTTT
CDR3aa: CASSLGTGNQPQHF

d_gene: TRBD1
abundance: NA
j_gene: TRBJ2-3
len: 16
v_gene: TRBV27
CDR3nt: TGTGCCAGCAGTTTATCGGGACAGGGTTACACAGATACGCAGTATTTT
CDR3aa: CASSLSGQGYTDTQYF

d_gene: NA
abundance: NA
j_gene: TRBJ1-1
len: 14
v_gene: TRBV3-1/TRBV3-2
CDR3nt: TGTGCCAGCAGCCCCGGACTGGGAGGCACTGAAGCTTTCTTT
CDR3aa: CASSPGLGGTEAFF

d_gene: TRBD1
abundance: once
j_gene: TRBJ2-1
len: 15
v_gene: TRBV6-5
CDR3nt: TGTGCCAGCAGGGGGACAGGGGGCGGGTACAATGAGCAGTTCTTC
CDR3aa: CASRGTGGGYNEQFF